The 18 T cell receptor beta chains presented below share a single source sample, sequenced in a study of CD8 T cells in Susac syndrome. The authors reverse transcribed roughly 0.5 to 1 ug RNA with random hexamers. TCRdb itself ran the immunoSEQ multiplex PCR reads through MiXCR, one entry per CDR3 protein. The data contain about 130,000 distinct CDR3 sequences, around 94% of them singletons. Sequencing was carried out using CD4+ T cells from PBMCs. The source is a human donor with multiple sclerosis.

The chain links TRBV12-3 or TRBV12-4 to TRBJ2-3; TRBD2 might be the D (5 bases). The CDR3 runs to 15 residues. The ends were cut back, 1 base at V and 5 bases at J, with 13 bases in the middle. In DNA, the CDR3 is TGTGCCAGCAGTTTAGGGATCGTCGAGGGAGATACGCAGTATTTT. Translated: CASSLGIVEGDTQYF.

This clonotype showed up just a few times. The chain links TRBV3-1 to TRBJ2-3, with no clear D. The CDR3 consists of 12 residues. CDR1 is LGHDT and CDR2 is YNNKEL in the germline V gene (reference sequence). Deletions cut 3 bases from V and 4 bases from J, with 5 bases between. Here the CDR3 DNA reads TGTGCCAGCAGCCAGGCCTCAGATACGCAGTATTTT. Translated, it gives CASSQASDTQYF.

This sequence joins TRBV10-3 and TRBJ1-2, with TRBD1 as a possible D gene (6 bases). This CDR3 is built from 14 residues. Germline lookup yields CDR1 ENHRY and CDR2 SYGVKD. Trimming left V 3 bases short and J 4 bases short, with 12 bases between. In DNA, the CDR3 is TGTGCCATCAGTGACCGACAGGACTCCTATGGCTACACCTTC. The encoded protein is CAISDRQDSYGYTF.

This chain connects TRBV15 to TRBJ2-7, with 11 bases lining up with TRBD2. Germline CDR1 reads LNHNV; CDR2 reads YYDKDF (reference sequence). The V and J ends lost 1 base and 1 base, in that order; junction bases with no gene match: 6. The CDR3 has 17 residues. CDR3 in DNA: TGTGCCACCAGCAGAGGCCTGGGACTAGCGGATTCCTACGAGCAGTACTTC. This codes for CATSRGLGLADSYEQYF.

J is TRBJ1-3 and V is TRBV2; tentatively, D is TRBD1 (6 bases). The CDR3 has 14 amino acids. V was pared by 2 bases and J by 3 bases, with 8 bases between. Germline V gene sequence: CDR1 SNHLY, CDR2 FYNNEI. DNA for the CDR3: TGTGCCAGCAGTGAAAGACAGGTTGGAAACACCATATATTTT. Residues: CASSERQVGNTIYF.

The chain has TRBV6-6 and TRBJ2-5; 7 nucleotides align to TRBD1. V shed 8 bases and J 1 base; nucleotides not matched to a gene: 1. Germline V gene sequence: CDR1 MNHNY, CDR2 SVGAGI (reference sequence). The CDR3 covers 12 residues. In nucleotides, the CDR3 is TGTGCCAGCTCAGGGGGCCAAGAGACCCAGTACTTC. This gives the protein CASSGGQETQYF.

The chain links TRBV12-3 or TRBV12-4 to TRBJ1-1; tentative D call: TRBD1 (6 bases). The CDR3 has 14 residues. V dropped 3 bases and J dropped 8 bases, with 16 bases sitting between them. The chain's CDR3 is CASSLSGQGREAFF. In DNA form, the CDR3 reads TGTGCCAGCAGTTTGAGTGGTCAGGGGCGGGAAGCTTTCTTT.

The J gene is TRBJ1-2, the V gene TRBV9; D not resolved. CDR1 is SGDLS and CDR2 is YYNGEE in the germline V gene. Trimming took off 0 bases at V and 7 bases at J, with 10 bases between the two ends. The CDR3 has 13 amino acids. The CDR3 DNA reads as TGTGCCAGCAGCGTAGAAGGGATGCGTGGCTACACCTTC. Protein: CASSVEGMRGYTF.

The rearrangement joins TRBV5-1 to TRBJ1-3; D not resolved. The V end was cut by 0 bases, the J end by 8 bases, with 12 bases between. The CDR3 is 14 amino acids. Germline lookup yields CDR1 SGHRS and CDR2 YFSETQ. The CDR3: CASSLDGMVDTIYF. The CDR3 DNA follows: TGCGCCAGCAGCTTGGACGGAATGGTGGACACCATATATTTT. The entire variable domain, with the rest obtained from reference TRBV5-1 and TRBJ1-3, is as follows: KAGVTQTPRYLIKTRGQQVTLSCSPISGHRSVSWYQQTPGQGLQFLFEYFSETQRNKGNFPGRFSGRQFSNSRSEMNVSTLELGDSALYLCASSLDGMVDTIYFGEGSWLTVV.

The V and J genes are TRBV20-1 and TRBJ2-1, with 7 bases identical to TRBD1. V lost 7 bases and J lost 8; bases outside the gene matches: 14. Germline loops: CDR1 DFQATT, CDR2 SNEGSKA (reference sequence). There are 14 residues in the CDR3. The chain's CDR3 is CSGRGGRAGDEQFF. In nucleotides, the CDR3 is TGCAGTGGCAGAGGGGGCAGGGCGGGCGATGAGCAGTTCTTC.

CDR3 nucleotides: TGTGCCAGCATTAATCAGGGGGCTTACAATGAGCAGTTCTTC. Encoded protein: CASINQGAYNEQFF. The gene calls are TRBV6-2 or TRBV6-3 and TRBJ2-1, with TRBD1 identical over 8 bases. Looked up from germline, CDR1 is MNHEY and CDR2 is SVGEGT. The CDR3 is 14 amino acids. J was trimmed by 4 bases and V by 7 bases; bases with no gene match: 6.

The chain is built from TRBV19 and TRBJ1-2, with 7 positions matching TRBD1. V lost 6 bases to trimming and J lost 3 bases; unmatched junction nucleotides: 10. The CDR3 spans 15 residues. Per germline, CDR1 LNHDA and CDR2 SQIVND (reference sequence). The CDR3 spells CASSTITTGDYGYTF. DNA for the CDR3: TGTGCCAGTAGCACTATAACAACAGGGGACTATGGCTACACCTTC. Drawing the rest from reference TRBV19 and TRBJ1-2, the complete variable domain is DGGITQSPKYLFRKEGQNVTLSCEQNLNHDAMYWYRQDPGQGLRLIYYSQIVNDFQKGDIAEGYSVSREKKESFPLTVTSAQKNPTAFYLCASSTITTGDYGYTFGSGTRLTVV.

The rearrangement uses TRBV11-2 and TRBJ1-2, with no clear D. CDR3 length: 12 amino acids. CDR1 is SGHAT, CDR2 FQNNGV, per germline. The V end lost 2 bases, the J end lost 6 bases, and 7 bases lay between the germline ends. This chain's CDR3 is CASSLNEDGYTF. CDR3 coding DNA: TGTGCCAGCAGCTTAAACGAGGATGGCTACACCTTC.

This rearrangement joins TRBV5-1 to TRBJ2-7; the D call may be TRBD1 or TRBD2 (5 bases each). The CDR3 loop spans 14 amino acids. Germline CDR1 is SGHRS and CDR2 is YFSETQ. Trimming removed 2 bases at V and 2 bases at J, with 11 bases between. CDR3 sequence: CASSFDGGTYEQYF. The CDR3 coding sequence is TGCGCCAGCAGCTTCGATGGGGGTACCTACGAGCAGTACTTC.

This chain joins TRBV5-1 and TRBJ1-1, with 8 bases lining up with TRBD1. Germline trimming cut 2 bases from V and 6 bases from J; bases unmatched to any gene: 9. The CDR3 runs to 15 residues. Germline-derived CDR1 and CDR2 are SGHRS and YFSETQ. The CDR3, as DNA: TGCGCCAGCAGCTTTGGGGCAGGGGGCACCGCTGAAGCTTTCTTT. This sequence encodes CASSFGAGGTAEAFF.

The rearrangement joins TRBV19 to TRBJ2-2; no clear D. CDR3 length equals 11 residues. CDR1 and CDR2 (germline): LNHDA, SQIVND (reference sequence). V lost 5 bases and J lost 6, with 4 bases in between. CDR3 residues: CASSLPGELFF. DNA of the CDR3: TGTGCCAGTAGTTTGCCCGGGGAGCTGTTTTTT.

The chain links TRBV30 to TRBJ1-4; D unresolved. Germline CDR1 is GTSNPN and CDR2 is SVGIG (reference sequence). Trimming shortened V by 0 bases and J by 7 bases, and 6 bases separated the two germline ends. The CDR3 is made up of 12 amino acids. CDR3 sequence (DNA): TGTGCCTGGAGTGTAGGCGGTGAAAAACTGTTTTTT. Protein: CAWSVGGEKLFF.

The CDR3 protein is CASSEGAANTGELFF. DNA for the CDR3: TGCGCCAGCAGTGAGGGCGCGGCGAACACCGGGGAGCTGTTTTTT. The V gene is TRBV5-1, the J gene TRBJ2-2; perhaps TRBD2 as D (5 bases). V lost 5 bases to trimming and J lost 0 bases, with 11 bases between them. The CDR3 extends over 15 amino acids. The germline gives CDR1 SGHRS, CDR2 YFSETQ.